This TCR beta chain came from a study of blood T cell repertoires in COVID-19. Study context: COVID-19 samples collected from the United States, Italy and Spain covered acute and convalescent phases.

Under the authors' procedure: Amplification of reference gene primers was used by the study to estimate nucleated cell counts. Clones were sequenced by immunoSEQ multiplex PCR, and TCRdb holds only the in-frame ones, with some missing. That table gives V, J and clone size, and the DNA gave D and trimming. The sample comprises some 76,000 clones, 80% to 90% of which are singletons, and roughly 15% rests with the top ten. The CDR3 has 15 amino acids. The V end was cut by 5 bases, the J end by 0 bases, with 11 bases between. The V gene's germline CDR1 is SGHAT and CDR2 FQNNGV. The J gene is TRBJ2-1, the V gene TRBV11-2; TRBD1 might be the D (6 bases). The sequenced sample was peripheral blood. The TCR was taken from a man aged 80 or over in a cohort sampled during active COVID-19. The CDR3 DNA follows: TGTGCCAGCAGCCCGCCGGACAGCTCCTACAATGAGCAGTTCTTC. It codes for CASSPPDSSYNEQFF.